The 21 T cell receptor beta chains given below trace back to one sample, sequenced in a study of blood T cell repertoires in COVID-19. Produced via immunoSEQ multiplex PCR; TCRdb's table is partial and in-frame only. The sample has roughly 420,000 clones, approximately 88% seen once. The sample was PBMCs or T cells enriched from blood (not recorded which). The origin of the receptors is a woman under 40 with acute COVID-19.

This chain links TRBV6-5 with TRBJ1-3; 8 bases line up with TRBD1. This CDR3 is 16 amino acids long. The trim removed 2 bases at V and 0 bases at J, leaving 3 bases unmatched. Per germline, CDR1 MNHEY and CDR2 SVGAGI. CDR3 bases: TGTGCCAGCAGTTACACAGGGGGTATCTCTGGAAACACCATATATTTT. Amino acids: CASSYTGGISGNTIYF.

This sequence joins TRBV7-9 and TRBJ2-3; 7 bases agree with TRBD2. Germline CDR1 reads SEHNR; CDR2 reads FQNEAQ (reference sequence). CDR3 length equals 17 residues. The V and J ends lost 5 bases and 0 bases, in that order; junction bases with no gene match: 11. CDR3 nucleotide sequence: TGTGCCAGCAGCCCCCCAAGCGGGAACCCTAGCACAGATACGCAGTATTTT. This gives the protein CASSPPSGNPSTDTQYF.

V is TRBV11-1 and J is TRBJ2-1; D is perhaps TRBD2 (6 bases). Germline V gives CDR1 SGHAT, CDR2 FQDESV (reference sequence). This CDR3 has 14 residues. V shed 5 bases and J shed 10 bases, with 18 bases lying between them. This CDR3 is CASSRAGGNSEQFF. In DNA form, the CDR3 reads TGTGCCAGCAGCCGGGCTGGGGGGAATAGCGAGCAGTTCTTC. The full variable domain, rest sourced from reference TRBV11-1 and TRBJ2-1, is EAEVAQSPRYKITEKSQAVAFWCDPISGHATLYWYRQILGQGPELLVQFQDESVVDDSQLPKDRFSAERLKGVDSTLKIQPAELGDSAMYLCASSRAGGNSEQFFGPGTRLTVL.

The chain is built from TRBV7-2 and TRBJ1-2; no reliable D call. V lost 4 bases and J lost 2, with 11 bases in between. The CDR3 extends over 14 amino acids. The V gene's germline CDR1 is SGHTA and CDR2 FQGNSA. In DNA form, the CDR3 reads TGTGCCAGCAGCTCTCAGGTTGCAAACTATGGCTACACCTTC. It is translated as CASSSQVANYGYTF.

The chain joins TRBV4-1 to TRBJ2-7; TRBD2 is a possible D gene (6 bases). Germline loops: CDR1 MGHRA, CDR2 YSYEKL. V lost 0 bases, J lost 2 bases, and 11 bases lay in between. The CDR3 runs to 15 residues. CDR3 in amino acids: CASSQERAGTYEQYF. CDR3 coding DNA: TGCGCCAGCAGCCAAGAGAGGGCGGGGACCTACGAGCAGTACTTC.

This rearrangement joins TRBV28 to TRBJ2-7, with 9 bases aligning to TRBD2. Germline V gene lookup returns CDR1 MDHEN and CDR2 SYDVKM. The CDR3 has 15 amino acids. The V and J ends lost 4 bases and 1 base, in that order; junction bases with no gene match: 5. In DNA form, the CDR3 reads TGTGCCAGCAGTTCAAGCGGGGGGTCTTCCTACGAGCAGTACTTC. The encoded protein is CASSSSGGSSYEQYF.

The genes are TRBV6-5 and TRBJ1-5, with D perhaps matching TRBD1 (5 bases). Germline V gene data show CDR1 as MNHEY and CDR2 as SVGAGI. CDR3 length: 13 residues. With 7 bases removed from V and 3 bases from J, the gap between germline ends came to 10 bases. CDR3: CASNSRDNQPQHF. The CDR3 region has the DNA TGTGCCAGCAACTCCAGGGACAATCAGCCCCAGCATTTT.

Worth noting for this clone: Other DNA sequences in this sample translate to the same CDR3. J is TRBJ2-7 and V is TRBV5-4; possible D gene TRBD1, 6 bases. Germline assignment: CDR1 SGHNT and CDR2 YYREEE (reference sequence). Trimming took 2 bases from V and 1 from J, leaving 7 bases between them. The CDR3 is 13 residues long. This CDR3 reads CASSFRGSYEQYF. The DNA for the CDR3 is TGTGCCAGCAGCTTCAGGGGATCCTACGAGCAGTACTTC. Looking up the rest from reference TRBV5-4 and TRBJ2-7 gives the full variable domain: ETGVTQSPTHLIKTRGQQVTLRCSSQSGHNTVSWYQQALGQGPQFIFQYYREEENGRGNFPPRFSGLQFPNYSSELNVNALELDDSALYLCASSFRGSYEQYFGPGTRLTVT.

This clone occurred once. The same CDR3 arises from other DNA sequences in this sample as well. The chain uses TRBV5-1 and TRBJ1-1; a weak D match, TRBD1 (6 bases). The germline V gene encodes CDR1 SGHRS and CDR2 YFSETQ. The ends were cut back, 0 bases at V and 1 base at J, with 10 bases in the middle. The CDR3 has 15 amino acids. CDR3 in DNA: TGCGCCAGCAGCTTGGGTCAGACAGGGAACACTGAAGCTTTCTTT. The encoded protein is CASSLGQTGNTEAFF.

The CDR3 spells CASSGDRGKGQPQHF. The CDR3, as DNA: TGTGCCAGCAGTGGGGACAGGGGAAAGGGTCAGCCCCAGCATTTT. The chain links TRBV2 to TRBJ1-5; TRBD1 matches 10 bases. The CDR3 sequence is 15 residues long. V lost 4 bases and J lost 6; bases outside the gene matches: 6. Germline CDR1 is SNHLY and CDR2 is FYNNEI. Full variable domain (missing parts from reference TRBV2 and TRBJ1-5): EPEVTQTPSHQVTQMGQEVILRCVPISNHLYFYWYRQILGQKVEFLVSFYNNEISEKSEIFDDQFSVERPDGSNFTLKIRSTKLEDSAMYFCASSGDRGKGQPQHFGDGTRLSIL.

The chain is built from TRBV15 and TRBJ2-1; D might be TRBD2 (6 bases). CDR1 is LNHNV, CDR2 YYDKDF, per germline (reference sequence). The CDR3 extends over 15 amino acids. V was shortened by 2 bases and J by 5 bases, with 13 bases between the two germline ends. CDR3 bases: TGTGCCACCAGCAGACGGCGCGGGGATCACAATGAGCAGTTCTTC. Translated, it gives CATSRRRGDHNEQFF.

Here the CDR3 reads CASSLGVSGRGELFF. The CDR3 region has the DNA TGCGCCAGCAGCTTGGGAGTAAGCGGGCGGGGGGAGCTGTTTTTT. The J gene is TRBJ2-2, the V gene TRBV5-1; D perhaps matches TRBD2 (6 bases). There are 15 residues in the CDR3. V was cut by 0 bases and J by 8 bases, with 14 bases left in between. Per germline, CDR1 SGHRS and CDR2 YFSETQ.

The chain combines TRBV19 with TRBJ2-1; 14 bases agree with TRBD2. J gave up 2 bases and V 4 bases, and 13 bases lay outside the gene matches. The germline V gene encodes CDR1 LNHDA and CDR2 SQIVND (reference sequence). The CDR3 covers 20 residues. This CDR3 is CASSTSGLAGGPITYNEQFF. In DNA form, the CDR3 reads TGTGCCAGTAGTACGAGTGGACTAGCGGGGGGTCCCATTACCTACAATGAGCAGTTCTTC.

The chain recombines TRBV5-5 with TRBJ1-2, with 8 bases lining up with TRBD1. The trim removed 5 bases at V and 4 bases at J, leaving 10 bases unmatched. The germline gives CDR1 SGHKS, CDR2 YYEKEE (reference sequence). This CDR3 has 15 residues. CDR3 nucleotides: TGTGCCAGCAGGGGGACAGGTGGTGGGGCCTATGGCTACACCTTC. The encoded protein is CASRGTGGGAYGYTF.

This chain links TRBV27 with TRBJ1-5; no definite D call. The germline gives CDR1 MNHEY, CDR2 SMNVEV (reference sequence). Between the trimmed V and J ends, which lost 5 bases and 0 bases, there was a span of 11 bases. CDR3 size: 15 residues. CDR3 sequence (DNA): TGTGCCAGCAGTCGGGATGTGTATAGCAATCAGCCCCAGCATTTT. Residues: CASSRDVYSNQPQHF.

V usage is TRBV7-9 and J usage is TRBJ2-7; D gene ambiguous. The germline gives CDR1 SEHNR, CDR2 FQNEAQ (reference sequence). This CDR3 has 16 residues. V was clipped by 3 bases and J by 2 bases, with 17 bases between them. CDR3 sequence: CASSFTDSSRPYEQYF. CDR3 coding DNA: TGTGCCAGCAGCTTTACCGACTCATCGAGGCCCTACGAGCAGTACTTC.

The chain couples TRBV6-5 to TRBJ1-1; D gene uncertain. Trimming took off 5 bases at V and 1 base at J, with 8 bases between the two ends. CDR1 MNHEY and CDR2 SVGAGI come from the germline V gene. The CDR3 length is 13 residues. The CDR3, as DNA: TGTGCCAGCAGTCTAGAGTGGAACACTGAAGCTTTCTTT. Encoded protein: CASSLEWNTEAFF.

The chain joins TRBV29-1 to TRBJ1-1; TRBD1 agrees at 10 bases. The CDR3 is made up of 13 amino acids. After removal of 6 bases from V and 5 bases from J, the junction contained 6 bases not matched to a gene. Germline loops: CDR1 SQVTM, CDR2 ANQGSEA. CDR3 amino acids: CSVGTGVGTEAFF. The DNA of the CDR3 is TGCAGCGTGGGGACAGGGGTCGGGACTGAAGCTTTCTTT.

The CDR3 nucleotides read TGTGCCAGCAGCATATACACTAGCGGGGCAACCTACAATGAGCAGTTCTTC. Translating it yields CASSIYTSGATYNEQFF. This chain links TRBV13 with TRBJ2-1; 10 bases fit TRBD2. The CDR3 spans 17 residues. Germline V gives CDR1 PRHDT, CDR2 FYEKMQ (reference sequence). V lost 5 bases, J lost 2 bases, and 9 bases stayed unmatched.

The V gene is TRBV11-2, the J gene TRBJ1-3, with D uncertain. Germline V CDR1 and CDR2: SGHAT, FQNNGV. The CDR3 is 11 residues long. Trimming took 7 bases from V and 7 from J, leaving 8 bases between them. CDR3: CASTPGNTIYF. Here the CDR3 DNA reads TGTGCCAGCACCCCGGGGAACACCATATATTTT.

The chain uses TRBV4-1 and TRBJ2-2; the D gene is possibly TRBD1 (6 bases). CDR1 is MGHRA, CDR2 YSYEKL, per germline. The CDR3 has 15 amino acids. Between the trimmed V and J ends, which lost 3 bases and 5 bases, there was a span of 13 bases. The CDR3 region has the DNA TGCGCCAGCAGCCAGCAGGGGTATCAAACCGGGGAGCTGTTTTTT. As protein: CASSQQGYQTGELFF.